This T cell receptor (beta chain) derives from a study of T cell responses to AZD1222 COVID-19 vaccine. Points on this clone: As yet, its antigen is unknown.

The CDR3 loop spans 14 amino acids. Germline loops: CDR1 SGHRS, CDR2 YFSETQ. Trimming stripped 4 bases from V and 7 bases from J, with 15 bases between. Here immunoSEQ multiplex PCR was the method, and the copy in TCRdb shows in-frame clones only, minus some. The sample has about 100,000 clones; 80% to 90% are singletons. Findings and limits, study-wide: Baseline seropositivity characterized only six or seven AZD1222 recipients.

Sequenced material: peripheral blood, taken on day 0 of AZD1222 vaccination. The source is an adult in good health. The chain links TRBV5-1 to TRBJ1-5; D might be TRBD1 (5 bases). The CDR3 DNA is TGCGCCAGCAGCCCGTTGGGGGGTCGACAGCCCCAGCATTTT. This translates into CASSPLGGRQPQHF.